A selection of T cell receptor beta chains follows, all from one sample in a study of blood T cell repertoires in COVID-19. This table comes from immunoSEQ multiplex PCR, and its TCRdb copy is limited to in-frame clones, with some not included. Of approximately 350,000 clones in the sample, about 90% are singletons; the top ten hold around 3%. The specimen was peripheral blood. The source of these receptors is a woman aged 30 to 39 with COVID-19, enrolled during active disease. CDR3s include the opening cysteine and the closing phenylalanine or tryptophan. The order of the fields is J gene, V gene, clone size, D gene, CDR3 DNA, CDR3 protein. A D gene is named only where the DNA matches it firmly. Clone size, where shown, is once, few, many, or a class for clones that have expanded.

TRBJ2-3	TRBV10-1	NA	TRBD2	TGCGCCAGCAGTGACGGGGGGGGCAGCACAGATACGCAGTATTTT	CASSDGGGSTDTQYF
TRBJ2-3	TRBV7-2	NA	NA	TGTGCCAGCAGCCCCCTGAGGTCGTCGGGCACAGATACGCAGTATTTT	CASSPLRSSGTDTQYF
TRBJ1-1	TRBV15	once	TRBD1	TGTGCCACCAGCAGAGGTTACAGGGGGACGAACACTGAAGCTTTCTTT	CATSRGYRGTNTEAFF
TRBJ2-3	TRBV11-3	NA	TRBD2	TGTGCCAGCACCCTTGGACTAGCGGGACCCTCCACAGATACGCAGTATTTT	CASTLGLAGPSTDTQYF
TRBJ1-2	TRBV5-1	NA	TRBD1	TGCGCCAGCAGCGTCGGGACAGTAAAAAACTATGGCTACACCTTC	CASSVGTVKNYGYTF
TRBJ1-6	TRBV4-1	NA	NA	TGCGCCAGCAGCCAAGATCGGGGTAGGAAGTATAATTCACCCCTCCACTTT	CASSQDRGRKYNSPLHF
TRBJ1-6	TRBV10-3	once	NA	TGTGCCATCAGTGATGGCAAGGGGAGGTCGGCACCCCTCCACTTT	CAISDGKGRSAPLHF
TRBJ2-1	TRBV28	few	NA	TGTGCCAGCAGTGACCAGGGTCCTCTCCCCTCCTACAATGAGCAGTTCTTC	CASSDQGPLPSYNEQFF
TRBJ2-1	TRBV6-6	NA	NA	TGTGCCAGCAGCACACAGGGCTACAATGAGCAGTTCTTC	CASSTQGYNEQFF
TRBJ2-2	TRBV6-5	once	NA	TGTGCCAGCATAGTGGGGGAGCTGTTTTTT	CASIVGELFF
TRBJ2-3	TRBV5-8	NA	TRBD1	TGTGCCAGCAGCTTGGTTCTTGGGACAGGGAGCACAGATACGCAGTATTTT	CASSLVLGTGSTDTQYF
TRBJ2-1	TRBV7-2	NA	NA	TGTGCCAGCAGCGGTCCGACTAGTACCTACAATGAGCAGTTCTTC	CASSGPTSTYNEQFF
TRBJ1-6	TRBV18	few	NA	TGTGCCAGCTCACCACGGCGTATAGGGGTCGGTTCACCCCTCCACTTT	CASSPRRIGVGSPLHF
TRBJ2-3	TRBV11-2	NA	NA	TGTGCCAGCAGGAGTGTGGTGTCTAATACGCAGTATTTT	CASRSVVSNTQYF
TRBJ2-2	TRBV5-1	NA	NA	TGCGCCAGCAGCTTGGAGAGTAGTCGCACCGGGGAGCTGTTTTTT	CASSLESSRTGELFF
TRBJ2-2	TRBV3-1/TRBV3-2	NA	NA	TGTGCCAGCAGCCAAGAAGTGGGACTGTCCACCGGGGAGCTGTTTTTT	CASSQEVGLSTGELFF
TRBJ1-2	TRBV30	NA	NA	TGTGCCTGGAGATCGGGGGACTATGGCTACACCTTC	CAWRSGDYGYTF
TRBJ2-3	TRBV7-9	NA	NA	TGTGCCAGCAGCCGAAGCGGATACACAGATACGCAGTATTTT	CASSRSGYTDTQYF
TRBJ2-2	TRBV2	NA	NA	TGTGCCAGCAGTGAGGGGGGCACCGGGGAGCTGTTTTTT	CASSEGGTGELFF
TRBJ2-3	TRBV7-2	NA	NA	TGTGCCAGCAGCCCGGCCTTGGACACCTCTAGCACAGATACGCAGTATTTT	CASSPALDTSSTDTQYF
TRBJ2-2	TRBV15	NA	TRBD1	TGTGCCACCAGTACGACCGGGACAGTGAACACCGGGGAGCTGTTTTTT	CATSTTGTVNTGELFF
TRBJ1-1	TRBV6-1	NA	NA	TGTGCCAGCAGTAAAAGATCAGGGGCTTCTGAAGCTTTCTTT	CASSKRSGASEAFF
TRBJ1-5	TRBV5-1	NA	TRBD1	TGCGCCAGCAGCTTTACAGGGGGCAATCAGCCCCAGCATTTT	CASSFTGGNQPQHF
TRBJ1-2	TRBV2	NA	NA	TGTGCCAGCAGTTCCCTCGACAGGATCTATGGCTACACCTTC	CASSSLDRIYGYTF
TRBJ1-5	TRBV19	NA	TRBD1	TGTGCCAGTAGCCCACACGGACAGGGCGATCAGCCCCAGCATTTT	CASSPHGQGDQPQHF
TRBJ2-3	TRBV6-5	NA	NA	TGTGCCAGCAGTTTCTCCAACGCGGGGGATACGCAGTATTTT	CASSFSNAGDTQYF
TRBJ2-1	TRBV19	NA	TRBD2	TGTGCCAGTAGGCCGCTTGGACTAGGAGGACGAAATGAGCAGTTCTTC	CASRPLGLGGRNEQFF
TRBJ1-5	TRBV5-4	NA	NA	TGTGCCAGCGCTCCACCCCTCAGCAGGGGTAGCAATCAGCCCCAGCATTTT	CASAPPLSRGSNQPQHF
TRBJ2-3	TRBV3-1/TRBV3-2	NA	TRBD2	TGTGCCAGCAGCCAAGATCTAGCGGGTGGTACGCAGTATTTT	CASSQDLAGGTQYF
TRBJ2-1	TRBV4-2	few	TRBD1	TGTGCCAGCAGCCACCTATACAGGGACAGGGCCGACAATGAGCAGTTCTTC	CASSHLYRDRADNEQFF
TRBJ2-5	TRBV4-3	NA	NA	TGCGCCAGCAGCCAAGAAGTGTCTAGATTCGAGACCCAGTACTTC	CASSQEVSRFETQYF
TRBJ1-1	TRBV11-2	NA	TRBD1	TGTGCCAGCATCGAGGGGATACAGGGGGCTTACACTGAAGCTTTCTTT	CASIEGIQGAYTEAFF
TRBJ2-5	TRBV23-1	NA	NA	TGCGCCAGCAGTCAATCTCTTGGCAGGCCCGAGACCCAGTACTTC	CASSQSLGRPETQYF
TRBJ2-5	TRBV5-5	once	TRBD2	TGTGCCAGCAGCTTCGGCACTAGCGGGATTGAGTCCCAGTACTTC	CASSFGTSGIESQYF
TRBJ2-3	TRBV7-2	once	NA	TGTGCCAGCAGCGCCATGGGAGACCTAAGCACAGATACGCAGTATTTT	CASSAMGDLSTDTQYF
TRBJ1-3	TRBV6-5	NA	NA	TGTGCCAGCTCTCACCGAGGCAGCCCTGGAAACACCATATATTTT	CASSHRGSPGNTIYF
TRBJ2-5	TRBV2	once	TRBD1	TGTGCCAGCACCTTACAGGGGTCTCAAGAGACCCAGTACTTC	CASTLQGSQETQYF
TRBJ2-7	TRBV2	NA	NA	TGTGCCAGCATGAAACGACAGGAGATTTACGAGCAGTACTTC	CASMKRQEIYEQYF
TRBJ1-3	TRBV7-2	NA	TRBD1	TGTGCCAGCAGCCCGAACCCCGGGACAGGGGACAGGGGAAACACCATATATTTT	CASSPNPGTGDRGNTIYF
TRBJ2-7	TRBV7-9	NA	NA	TGTGCCAGCAGCTTAGGGGGGGATAAGCAGTACTTC	CASSLGGDKQYF
TRBJ1-1	TRBV28	NA	TRBD1	TGTGCCAGCAGGGCAGACAGGGGAAGTGCTTTCTTT	CASRADRGSAFF
TRBJ2-2	TRBV10-2	NA	TRBD2	TGCGCCAGCAGTAGGACTAGCGGGAGCACCGGGGAGCTGTTTTTT	CASSRTSGSTGELFF
TRBJ2-1	TRBV7-2	NA	TRBD2	TGTGCCAGCAGCACACTAGCGGGGGCCGGCAATGAGCAGTTCTTC	CASSTLAGAGNEQFF
TRBJ2-1	TRBV27	NA	NA	TGTGCCAGCAGTTTAATTGGGGGGGCCTCGGCCGAGCAGTTCTTC	CASSLIGGASAEQFF
TRBJ1-6	TRBV11-2	NA	NA	TGTGCCAGCAGCCCTGGGGGGGGACCACCCCTCCACTTT	CASSPGGGPPLHF
TRBJ2-1	TRBV5-1	NA	TRBD1	TGCGCCAGCAAGAGAAATCCGGGACAGGGGGCCGATGAGCAGTTCTTC	CASKRNPGQGADEQFF
TRBJ2-6	TRBV4-3	once	NA	TGCGCCAGCAGCCAAGACGGGGGACTCTTCTCTGGGGCCAACGTCCTGACTTTC	CASSQDGGLFSGANVLTF
TRBJ2-2	TRBV7-8	NA	TRBD1	TGTGCCAGCAGCTTAACGTTTCCCGGGACAGGGAACACCGGGGAGCTGTTTTTT	CASSLTFPGTGNTGELFF
TRBJ2-1	TRBV7-2	NA	NA	TGTGCCAGCAGCTTAATTGGCGGTGAGCAGTTCTTC	CASSLIGGEQFF
TRBJ1-2	TRBV6-4	NA	TRBD1	TGTGCCAGCAGTGCCCAACAGGGGCGAGCTGGCTACACCTTC	CASSAQQGRAGYTF
TRBJ2-6	TRBV7-2	NA	NA	TGTGCCAGCAGCGTCGTCCTCTCTGGGGCCAACGTCCTGACTTTC	CASSVVLSGANVLTF
TRBJ1-6	TRBV5-8	once	NA	TGTGCCAGCAGCCCAGACTTTCGGCGGACCTATAATTCACCCCTCCACTTT	CASSPDFRRTYNSPLHF
TRBJ2-3	TRBV15	NA	TRBD2	TGTGCCACCAGCAGAGATCGGAGTCAGCGGGAAGGGGATACGCAGTATTTT	CATSRDRSQREGDTQYF
TRBJ1-2	TRBV28	NA	TRBD1	TGTGCCACGAGACAGGGGATACTATTTAGAACCAGATATGGCTACACCTTC	CATRQGILFRTRYGYTF
TRBJ2-7	TRBV19	NA	NA	TGTGCCAGTAGTATAGGACAGGCCGATACTTCTCCCTACGAGCAGTACTTC	CASSIGQADTSPYEQYF
TRBJ2-7	TRBV7-6	NA	TRBD1	TGTGCCAGCAGCTTAGACACGACAGGGGCGTACGAGCAGTACTTC	CASSLDTTGAYEQYF
TRBJ2-1	TRBV11-3	once	TRBD2	TGTGCCAGCAGCCCCCGGACTAGCGGGAGAACCTACAATGAGCAGTTCTTC	CASSPRTSGRTYNEQFF
TRBJ2-7	TRBV5-6	once	NA	TGTGCCAGCAGCCTATTGGTGCCAGGCAGCTCCTACGAGCAGTACTTC	CASSLLVPGSSYEQYF